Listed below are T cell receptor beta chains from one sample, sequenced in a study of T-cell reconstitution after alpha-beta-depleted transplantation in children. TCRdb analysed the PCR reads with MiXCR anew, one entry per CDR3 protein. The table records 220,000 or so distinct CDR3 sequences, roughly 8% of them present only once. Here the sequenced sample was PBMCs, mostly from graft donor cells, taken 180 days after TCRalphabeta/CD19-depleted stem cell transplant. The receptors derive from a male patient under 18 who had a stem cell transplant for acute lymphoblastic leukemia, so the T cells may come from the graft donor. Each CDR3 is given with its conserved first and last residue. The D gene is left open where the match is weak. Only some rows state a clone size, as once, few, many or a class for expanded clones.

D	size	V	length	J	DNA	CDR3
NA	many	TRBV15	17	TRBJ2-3	TGTGCCACCAGCCCGAGGCCCCACTTCGCCATCACAGATACGCAGTATTTT	CATSPRPHFAITDTQYF
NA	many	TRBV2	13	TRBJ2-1	TGTGCCAGCAGTGAAGGACGTGGGACTGAGCAGTTCTTC	CASSEGRGTEQFF
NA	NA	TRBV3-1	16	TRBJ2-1	TGTGCCAGCAGCCAAGGAGGGGAGCCGCCTCTCTATGAGCAGTTCTTC	CASSQGGEPPLYEQFF
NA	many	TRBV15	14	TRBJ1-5	TGTGCCACCAGCCCGGCAGTTAGCAATCAGCCCCAGCATTTT	CATSPAVSNQPQHF
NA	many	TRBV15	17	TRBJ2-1	TGTGCCACCAGCAGAGATCAGGGAGCATGGGGCTCCAATGAGCAGTTCTTC	CATSRDQGAWGSNEQFF
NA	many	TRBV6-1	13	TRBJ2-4	TGTGCCAGCAGGGAGCTAGCCAAAAACATTCAGTACTTC	CASRELAKNIQYF
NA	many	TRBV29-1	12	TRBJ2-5	TGCAGCGTTGCGACCTCCCAAGAGACCCAGTACTTC	CSVATSQETQYF
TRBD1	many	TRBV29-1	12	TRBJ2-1	TGCAGCGCCACAGACCCGGGACAGGGGTTGTTCTTC	CSATDPGQGLFF
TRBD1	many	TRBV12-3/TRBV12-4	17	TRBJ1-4	TGTGCCAGCAGTTTATCAGGGGGTCGAGTAAGTAGGGAAAAACTGTTTTTT	CASSLSGGRVSREKLFF
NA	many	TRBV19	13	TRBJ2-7	TGTGCCAGTAGTGGCCACGTAACCTACGAGCAGTACTTC	CASSGHVTYEQYF
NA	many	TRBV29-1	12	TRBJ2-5	TGCAGCGTTGAAGGGGAGGCAGGGGACCAGTACTTC	CSVEGEAGDQYF
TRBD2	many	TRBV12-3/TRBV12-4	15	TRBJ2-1	TGTGCCAGCAGTCCCCGACTAGCGGGGGGGTGGGAGCAGTTCTTC	CASSPRLAGGWEQFF
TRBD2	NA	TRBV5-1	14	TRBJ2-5	TGCGCCAGCGGATCGCGGGGGAACCAAGAGACCCAGTACTTC	CASGSRGNQETQYF
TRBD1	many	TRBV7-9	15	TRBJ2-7	TGTGCCAGCAGCGGCCGGGACAGGGGGATCTACGAGCAGTACTTC	CASSGRDRGIYEQYF
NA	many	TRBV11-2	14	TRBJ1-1	TGTGCCAGCAGCCCTCGTCATGGGGACACTGAAGCTTTCTTT	CASSPRHGDTEAFF
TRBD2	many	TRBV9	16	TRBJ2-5	TGTGCCAGCAGCGTCCAAGGGACTAGCGTGCGAGAGACCCAGTACTTC	CASSVQGTSVRETQYF
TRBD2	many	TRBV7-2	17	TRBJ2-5	TGTGCCAGCAGCCATGGACTAGCGGGAGTTCAGAAAGAGACCCAGTACTTC	CASSHGLAGVQKETQYF
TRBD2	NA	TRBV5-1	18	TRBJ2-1	TGCGCCAGCAGACTTAACGGGGGGTTTTTGAGCTGCTACAATGAGCAGTTCTTC	CASRLNGGFLSCYNEQFF
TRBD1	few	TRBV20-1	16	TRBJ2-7	TGCAGTGCTAGAGATCGGACAGGGTTTTACTCCTACGAGCAGTACTTC	CSARDRTGFYSYEQYF
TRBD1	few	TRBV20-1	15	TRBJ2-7	TGCAGTGCTAGACCCGGCCGGGACAGGGTACACGAGCAGTACTTC	CSARPGRDRVHEQYF
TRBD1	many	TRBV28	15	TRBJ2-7	TGTGCCAGCAGACCGACAGGGGGGAGTTCCTACGAGCAGTACTTC	CASRPTGGSSYEQYF
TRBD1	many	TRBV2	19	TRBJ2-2	TGTGCCAGCAGCCCCAGGTCCGGGACAGGGGCGAGGTTCACCGGGGAGCTGTTTTTT	CASSPRSGTGARFTGELFF
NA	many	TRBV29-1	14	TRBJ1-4	TGCAGCGTTGTTCTCCTACAGCATAATGAAAAACTGTTTTTT	CSVVLLQHNEKLFF
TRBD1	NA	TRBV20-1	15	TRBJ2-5	TGCAGTGCCGATAAACAGGGGGGTTTGGAAGAGACCCAGTACTTC	CSADKQGGLEETQYF
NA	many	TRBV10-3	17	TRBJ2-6	TGTGCCATCAGTGAGTCGGTGGATCCCGCCGGGGCCAACGTCCTGACTTTC	CAISESVDPAGANVLTF
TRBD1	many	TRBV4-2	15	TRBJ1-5	TGTGCCAGCAGCCCCCTGGACAGGGGCAATCAGCCCCAGCATTTT	CASSPLDRGNQPQHF
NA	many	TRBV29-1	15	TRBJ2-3	TGCAGCGTACCCCTACCGGGTCTCCACACAGATACGCAGTATTTT	CSVPLPGLHTDTQYF
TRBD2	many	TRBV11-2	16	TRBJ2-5	TGTGCCAGCAGCTTTCGGCGCGGGGGGCCACAAGAGACCCAGTACTTC	CASSFRRGGPQETQYF
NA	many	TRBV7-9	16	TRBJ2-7	TGTGCCAGCAGCTCATTAGGTGGGAGGTGGTCCTACGAGCAGTACTTC	CASSSLGGRWSYEQYF
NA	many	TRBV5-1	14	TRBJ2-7	TGCGCCAGCAGCTTGGGGGACGAGGCCTACGAGCAGTACTTC	CASSLGDEAYEQYF
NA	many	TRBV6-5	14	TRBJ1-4	TGTGCCAGCAGTTACGTACAGCTCAATGAAAAACTGTTTTTT	CASSYVQLNEKLFF
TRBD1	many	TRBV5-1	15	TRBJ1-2	TGCGCCAGCAGCTCGGCCGGGACAGGGACGGATGGCTACACCTTC	CASSSAGTGTDGYTF
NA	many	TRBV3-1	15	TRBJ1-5	TGTGCCAGCAGCCAAGACCTGATAAGGGATCAGCCCCAGCATTTT	CASSQDLIRDQPQHF
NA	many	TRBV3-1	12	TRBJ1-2	TGTGCCAGCAGCCAATCAAGTTATGGCTACACCTTC	CASSQSSYGYTF
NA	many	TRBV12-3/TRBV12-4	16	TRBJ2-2	TGTGCCAGCAGCTTCGGATTAGCGGTGAACACCGGGGAGCTGTTTTTT	CASSFGLAVNTGELFF
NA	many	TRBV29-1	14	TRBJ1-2	TGCAGCGTTGAATGGGCCCCATCCTTCTATGGCTACACCTTC	CSVEWAPSFYGYTF
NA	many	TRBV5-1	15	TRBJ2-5	TGCGCCAGCAGACCGGGACTGCTGTACCAAGAGACCCAGTACTTC	CASRPGLLYQETQYF
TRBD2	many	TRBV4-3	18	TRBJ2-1	TGCGCCAGCAGCCACTCCGAACTAGCGGGGGGCCTGCACAATGAGCAGTTCTTC	CASSHSELAGGLHNEQFF
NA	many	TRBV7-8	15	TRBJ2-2	TGTGCCAGCAGCTCTACCGGGACTCTCACCGGGGAGCTGTTTTTT	CASSSTGTLTGELFF
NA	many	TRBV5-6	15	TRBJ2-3	TGTGCCAGCAGCTTGTCGGGACACCTCACAGATACGCAGTATTTT	CASSLSGHLTDTQYF